This record covers a single TCR beta chain. Methods used by the authors: Researchers report that nucleated cell counts were estimated from reference gene primer amplification. Profiled with immunoSEQ multiplex PCR; TCRdb holds only in-frame clones, not every one. For V, J and clone size, that table is used; D and trimming come from the DNA. The table has 150,000 to 200,000 clones, roughly 83% seen once; the top ten hold roughly 9%. The record originates from a study of blood T cell repertoires in COVID-19. Across the whole study: Some COVID-19 samples were acute and others convalescent; all came from the United States, Italy and Spain.

V shed 6 bases and J shed 4 bases, with 9 bases lying between them. The CDR3 totals 12 residues. Germline values: CDR1 MNHEY, CDR2 SVGAGI. The sample taken for sequencing was peripheral blood. The V call is TRBV6-5, the J call TRBJ1-1; no clear D gene. The TCR sequence derives from a woman at least 80 years old with active or convalescent COVID-19. For the CDR3, the DNA is TGTGCCAGCAGAGAGGGCCCCACTGAAGCTTTCTTT. This codes for CASREGPTEAFF.